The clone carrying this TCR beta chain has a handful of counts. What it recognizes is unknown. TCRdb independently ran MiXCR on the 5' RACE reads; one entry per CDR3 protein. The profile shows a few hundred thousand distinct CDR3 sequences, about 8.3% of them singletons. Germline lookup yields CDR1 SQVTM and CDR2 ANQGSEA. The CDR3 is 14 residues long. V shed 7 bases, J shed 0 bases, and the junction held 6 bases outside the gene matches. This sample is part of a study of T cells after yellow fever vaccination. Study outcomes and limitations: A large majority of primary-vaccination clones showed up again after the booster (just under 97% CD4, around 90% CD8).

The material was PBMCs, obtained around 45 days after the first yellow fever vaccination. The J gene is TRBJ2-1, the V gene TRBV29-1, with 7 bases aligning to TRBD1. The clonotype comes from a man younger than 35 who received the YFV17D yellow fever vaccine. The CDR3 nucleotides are TGCAGCGACCTCAGGGACAGCTCCTACAATGAGCAGTTCTTC. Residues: CSDLRDSSYNEQFF.